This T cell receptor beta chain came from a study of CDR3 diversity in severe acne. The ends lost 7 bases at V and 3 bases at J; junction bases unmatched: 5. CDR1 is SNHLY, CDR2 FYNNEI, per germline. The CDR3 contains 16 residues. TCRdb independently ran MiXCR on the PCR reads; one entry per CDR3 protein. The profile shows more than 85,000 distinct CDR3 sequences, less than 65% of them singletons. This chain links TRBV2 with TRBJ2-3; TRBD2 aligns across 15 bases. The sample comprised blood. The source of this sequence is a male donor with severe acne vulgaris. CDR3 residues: CASTRTSGRGTDTQYF. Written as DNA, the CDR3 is TGTGCCAGCACCAGGACTAGCGGGAGGGGGACAGATACGCAGTATTTT.